This entry lists 2 T cell receptor beta chains sequenced from one sample in a study of HIV-infected patients and healthy controls. TCRdb passed the 5' RACE reads through MiXCR, listing each CDR3 protein once. The sample contains about 67,000 distinct CDR3 sequences, about 16% of which appear only once. Sequencing input: CD4+ T cells from blood. The source is a human donor in good health.

This clonotype was counted a single time. V is TRBV5-6 and J is TRBJ1-2; no reliable D call. Germline V gene lookup returns CDR1 SGHDT and CDR2 YYEEEE. The V end was cut by 0 bases, the J end by 8 bases, with 23 bases between. CDR3 length: 17 residues. CDR3 sequence: CASSLAGSRLIYGGYTF. CDR3 nucleotide sequence: TGTGCCAGCAGCTTGGCGGGGTCAAGACTGATTTATGGGGGCTACACCTTC.

The chain uses TRBV20-1 and TRBJ2-1; 9 bases agree with TRBD2. This CDR3 comprises 13 residues. V shed 6 bases, J shed 8 bases, and the junction held 8 bases outside the gene matches. From germline, CDR1 is DFQATT and CDR2 SNEGSKA (reference sequence). The CDR3 here is CSALREGPDEQFF. In DNA, the CDR3 is TGCAGTGCGTTGCGGGAGGGCCCAGATGAGCAGTTCTTC.